This is a list of T cell receptor beta chains from one sample in a study of blood T cell repertoires in COVID-19. Profiled with immunoSEQ multiplex PCR; TCRdb holds only in-frame clones, not every one. The sample shows around 37,000 clones, roughly 80% of them seen only once. Sequencing was performed on peripheral blood. These receptor sequences come from a man over 45 with active COVID-19. Each CDR3 is given with its conserved first and last residue. A D gene is named only where the DNA matches it firmly.

cdr3_length: 15; j_call: TRBJ2-1; d_call: TRBD2; v_call: TRBV7-6; cdr3_aa: CASSLIYGTSGEQFF
cdr3_length: 16; j_call: TRBJ1-5; d_call: .; v_call: TRBV7-2; cdr3_aa: CASSLLSGGNNQPQHF
cdr3_length: 14; j_call: TRBJ2-7; d_call: .; v_call: TRBV18; cdr3_aa: CASSRRTGSYEQYF
cdr3_length: 14; j_call: TRBJ1-4; d_call: TRBD1; v_call: TRBV28; cdr3_aa: CASSRDRGDEKLFF
cdr3_length: 14; j_call: TRBJ1-1; d_call: TRBD1; v_call: TRBV9; cdr3_aa: CASSPGQGNTEAFF
cdr3_length: 15; j_call: TRBJ1-5; d_call: TRBD1; v_call: TRBV28; cdr3_aa: CANSLSGQGNQPQHF
cdr3_length: 15; j_call: TRBJ2-3; d_call: .; v_call: TRBV6-5; cdr3_aa: CASSYMRGSTDTQYF
cdr3_length: 18; j_call: TRBJ1-1; d_call: TRBD1; v_call: TRBV10-2; cdr3_aa: CASSDGTGISPGSTEAFF
cdr3_length: 16; j_call: TRBJ1-5; d_call: TRBD1; v_call: TRBV7-2; cdr3_aa: CASSLAGTDSNQPQHF
cdr3_length: 16; j_call: TRBJ2-3; d_call: TRBD1; v_call: TRBV7-6; cdr3_aa: CASRSGLQGARDTQYF
cdr3_length: 13; j_call: TRBJ2-7; d_call: TRBD1; v_call: TRBV10-2; cdr3_aa: CASSGQGADEQYF
cdr3_length: 14; j_call: TRBJ1-3; d_call: .; v_call: TRBV7-2; cdr3_aa: CASSLAAEGNTIYF
cdr3_length: 16; j_call: TRBJ2-5; d_call: .; v_call: TRBV4-1; cdr3_aa: CASSLRGGGTQETQYF
cdr3_length: 18; j_call: TRBJ1-3; d_call: .; v_call: TRBV5-8; cdr3_aa: CASSLETALPGAGNTIYF
cdr3_length: 15; j_call: TRBJ2-2; d_call: TRBD1; v_call: TRBV7-6; cdr3_aa: CASSSTGAHTGELFF
cdr3_length: 16; j_call: TRBJ1-5; d_call: .; v_call: TRBV6-2/TRBV6-3; cdr3_aa: CASSYSNWRGNQPQHF
cdr3_length: 14; j_call: TRBJ2-3; d_call: TRBD2; v_call: TRBV24-1; cdr3_aa: CATSDRTSSDTQYF
cdr3_length: 14; j_call: TRBJ2-7; d_call: .; v_call: TRBV2; cdr3_aa: CASTYMGGFYEQYF
cdr3_length: 16; j_call: TRBJ2-2; d_call: TRBD2; v_call: TRBV18; cdr3_aa: CASSPRLAANTGELFF
cdr3_length: 16; j_call: TRBJ1-4; d_call: .; v_call: TRBV19; cdr3_aa: CASSIDLRRGNEKLFF
cdr3_length: 15; j_call: TRBJ2-7; d_call: TRBD1; v_call: TRBV6-5; cdr3_aa: CASSYSGGQGSEQYF
cdr3_length: 14; j_call: TRBJ2-3; d_call: TRBD1; v_call: TRBV5-4; cdr3_aa: CATRQGMGTDTQYF
cdr3_length: 21; j_call: TRBJ1-1; d_call: .; v_call: TRBV4-3; cdr3_aa: CASSQVPKPRGLVTMNTEAFF
cdr3_length: 14; j_call: TRBJ2-5; d_call: .; v_call: TRBV16; cdr3_aa: CASSPTGRGETQYF